Shown below are 30 T cell receptor beta chains from a single sample sequenced in a study of cytomegalovirus exposure and HLA in healthy donors. The PCR was carried out with 60 Vbeta primers and 13 Jbeta primers. This table comes from immunoSEQ multiplex PCR, and its TCRdb copy is limited to in-frame clones, with some not included. The repertoire holds about 190,000 clones, roughly 79% seen once, with approximately 1.5% in the top ten. Sample: PBMCs. The receptors shown here come from a woman under 30 in good health and CMV-seronegative.

The chain links TRBV5-4 to TRBJ1-5, with 9 nucleotides matching TRBD1. Looked up from germline, CDR1 is SGHNT and CDR2 is YYREEE (reference sequence). This CDR3 contains 14 residues. The ends lost 4 bases at V and 7 bases at J; junction bases unmatched: 6. CDR3 DNA: TGTGCCAGCAGCCGGGACAGGGTGGGGCAGCCCCAGCATTTT. Protein sequence: CASSRDRVGQPQHF.

The chain uses TRBV5-1 and TRBJ1-1; D is unclear. The germline CDR1 and CDR2 sequences are SGHRS and YFSETQ. The V gene lost 0 bases and the J gene lost 0 bases, with 6 bases spanning the gap. The CDR3 sequence is 14 residues long. CDR3 DNA: TGCGCCAGCAGCTTGGACAGATTGAACACTGAAGCTTTCTTT. Encoded protein: CASSLDRLNTEAFF. The full variable domain, rest sourced from reference TRBV5-1 and TRBJ1-1, is KAGVTQTPRYLIKTRGQQVTLSCSPISGHRSVSWYQQTPGQGLQFLFEYFSETQRNKGNFPGRFSGRQFSNSRSEMNVSTLELGDSALYLCASSLDRLNTEAFFGQGTRLTVV.

The rearrangement links TRBV25-1 to TRBJ1-1; the D gene is possibly TRBD1 (5 bases). The CDR3 contains 16 residues. Germline V lookup: CDR1 MGHDK, CDR2 SYGVNS. Trimming shortened V by 5 bases and J by 4 bases, and 20 bases separated the two germline ends. The CDR3 spells CASSSTAGQGTTEAFF. CDR3 DNA sequence: TGTGCCAGCAGTTCCACTGCAGGGCAGGGAACCACTGAAGCTTTCTTT.

A single count supports this clone. This chain joins TRBV5-1 and TRBJ2-1, with 7 bases fitting TRBD2. There are 15 residues in the CDR3. Germline V lookup: CDR1 SGHRS, CDR2 YFSETQ. The trim removed 4 bases at V and 2 bases at J, leaving 6 bases unmatched. The CDR3 spells CASSGTGGPYNEQFF. The CDR3 region has the DNA TGCGCCAGCAGCGGGACGGGGGGACCCTACAATGAGCAGTTCTTC.

CDR3 sequence (DNA): TGTGCCAGTAGTCCTCGAGCAGGATATTCTGAAGCTTTCTTT. Protein sequence: CASSPRAGYSEAFF. This rearrangement joins TRBV19 to TRBJ1-1; unclear D gene. V shed 5 bases and J shed 6 bases, with 16 bases lying between them. Germline CDR1 reads LNHDA; CDR2 reads SQIVND (reference sequence). This CDR3 has 14 amino acids.

The chain joins TRBV20-1 to TRBJ1-4; D call uncertain. V was cut by 3 bases and J by 8 bases, with 7 bases left in between. The CDR3 spans 11 residues. Germline assignment: CDR1 DFQATT and CDR2 SNEGSKA (reference sequence). This CDR3 is CSASIEEKLFF. For the CDR3, the DNA is TGCAGTGCTAGTATCGAGGAAAAACTGTTTTTT.

The sample holds a few counts of this clone. Other DNA sequences in the same sample also yield this CDR3. The chain is built from TRBV30 and TRBJ2-3, with D possibly being TRBD2 (5 bases). In germline, CDR1 is GTSNPN, CDR2 SVGIG (reference sequence). CDR3 size: 12 residues. The V end lost 3 bases, the J end lost 5 bases, and 9 bases lay between the germline ends. CDR3 DNA: TGTGCCTGGAGGGCGGGTAGAGATACGCAGTATTTT. Its protein is CAWRAGRDTQYF.

This sequence joins TRBV4-2 and TRBJ1-2; the D gene is possibly TRBD1 (6 bases). V lost 0 bases, J lost 7 bases, and 24 bases lay in between. Looked up from germline, CDR1 is LGHNA and CDR2 is YNFKEQ. There are 18 residues in the CDR3. CDR3 coding DNA: TGTGCCAGCAGCCAAGATAGGCAGGGGAGGGACGGAAGCAGTGGCTACACCTTC. Its translation is CASSQDRQGRDGSSGYTF.

The chain carries TRBV5-4 and TRBJ2-3; 8 bases align to TRBD2. The junction had 6 bases not matched to a gene; V was cut back by 1 base and J by 5 bases. The CDR3 is made up of 15 amino acids. The V gene's germline CDR1 is SGHNT and CDR2 YYREEE (reference sequence). The CDR3 sequence is CASSLTAGGIDTQYF. The CDR3 DNA is TGTGCCAGCAGCTTGACTGCGGGGGGCATAGATACGCAGTATTTT. Based on the CDR3 plus reference TRBV5-4 and TRBJ2-3, the full variable domain is ETGVTQSPTHLIKTRGQQVTLRCSSQSGHNTVSWYQQALGQGPQFIFQYYREEENGRGNFPPRFSGLQFPNYSSELNVNALELDDSALYLCASSLTAGGIDTQYFGPGTRLTVL.

V usage is TRBV19 and J usage is TRBJ2-6, with 8 positions matching TRBD1. The CDR3 covers 15 residues. Per the germline V gene, CDR1 is LNHDA and CDR2 is SQIVND (reference sequence). The CDR3: CAAGQEDSGANVLTF. The CDR3 DNA is TGTGCGGCGGGACAGGAAGATTCTGGGGCCAACGTCCTGACTTTC.

This rearrangement joins TRBV9 to TRBJ2-2, with 13 bases fitting TRBD2. The V and J ends lost 4 bases and 0 bases, in that order; junction bases with no gene match: 6. The CDR3 is 18 residues long. Germline V gene sequence: CDR1 SGDLS, CDR2 YYNGEE. CDR3 protein: CASSLTSGRTPNTGELFF. CDR3 DNA sequence: TGTGCCAGCAGCCTGACTAGCGGGAGGACACCGAACACCGGGGAGCTGTTTTTT.

This chain joins TRBV13 and TRBJ2-7; D perhaps matches TRBD1 (6 bases). The germline V gene encodes CDR1 PRHDT and CDR2 FYEKMQ (reference sequence). Trimming took off 0 bases at V and 3 bases at J, with 6 bases between the two ends. This CDR3 contains 13 residues. CDR3 bases: TGTGCCAGCAGCTTAGGACAGGGCTACGAGCAGTACTTC. Translating it yields CASSLGQGYEQYF.

V is TRBV10-3 and J is TRBJ1-1; D is possibly TRBD1 (6 bases). V was pared by 5 bases and J by 0 bases, with 10 bases between. The germline V gene has CDR1 ENHRY and CDR2 SYGVKD. The CDR3 loop spans 14 amino acids. The CDR3 reads CAISTGTLNTEAFF. In DNA, the CDR3 is TGTGCCATCAGTACCGGGACACTGAACACTGAAGCTTTCTTT.

The CDR3 is CASSLALLGQGDQPQHF. CDR3 bases: TGTGCCAGCAGCTTAGCGCTTTTGGGACAGGGAGATCAGCCCCAGCATTTT. The J gene is TRBJ1-5, the V gene TRBV7-8; 9 bases map to TRBD1. CDR1 is SGHVS and CDR2 is FQNEAQ in the germline V gene. Trimming took 0 bases from V and 5 from J; bases not matched to a gene: 8. This CDR3 contains 17 residues. The full variable domain, in which reference TRBV7-8 and TRBJ1-5 provide the parts outside the CDR3, is GAGVSQSPRYKVAKRGQDVALRCDPISGHVSLFWYQQALGQGPEFLTYFQNEAQLDKSGLPSDRFFAERPEGSVSTLKIQRTQQEDSAVYLCASSLALLGQGDQPQHFGDGTRLSIL.

The V and J genes are TRBV11-3 and TRBJ2-1; 9 bases align to TRBD2. Trimming removed 1 base from V and 7 bases from J; junction bases left unmatched: 8. Germline CDR1 is SGHNT and CDR2 is YENEEA. The CDR3 length is 16 residues. Here the CDR3 DNA reads TGTGCCAGCAGCTTAGTGGGAGCGGGAGGACGTAATGAGCAGTTCTTC. Amino acids: CASSLVGAGGRNEQFF.

CDR3 DNA: TGCGCCAGCAGCCACGACACGGCGAACACTGAAGCTTTCTTT. Its protein is CASSHDTANTEAFF. This chain uses TRBV4-3 with TRBJ1-1; D ambiguous. There are 14 residues in the CDR3. CDR1 and CDR2 (germline): LGHNA, YSLEER. Trimming removed 3 bases from V and 1 base from J, with 9 bases in between.

This clone was detected a few times. The gene calls are TRBV6-1 and TRBJ2-7, with D hard to call. Germline values: CDR1 MNHNS, CDR2 SASEGT. V gave up 9 bases and J gave up 0 bases, with 9 bases separating them. This CDR3 spans 12 amino acids. CDR3 residues: CASGRSSYEQYF. The CDR3, as DNA: TGTGCCAGTGGTCGTAGCTCCTACGAGCAGTACTTC.

This chain links TRBV28 with TRBJ2-1; TRBD2 matches 8 bases. V lost 6 bases, J lost 4 bases, and 8 bases stayed unmatched. The CDR3 runs to 15 residues. Germline-derived CDR1 and CDR2 are MDHEN and SYDVKM. This CDR3 reads CASSQIAGNYNEQFF. The CDR3 nucleotides read TGTGCCAGCAGCCAAATAGCGGGAAATTACAATGAGCAGTTCTTC.

The rearrangement joins TRBV9 to TRBJ2-5; 10 positions match TRBD1. Germline CDR1 and CDR2: SGDLS and YYNGEE. The CDR3 totals 15 residues. Trimming at V came to 1 base and at J to 5 bases, leaving 5 bases not matched to a gene. The CDR3 DNA reads TGTGCCAGCAGCGTATCCGGGACAGGGGATGAGACCCAGTACTTC. It is translated as CASSVSGTGDETQYF.

The rearrangement links TRBV5-4 to TRBJ1-2, with a possible D match to TRBD1 (5 bases). V lost 4 bases, J lost 0 bases, and 7 bases lay in between. The CDR3 spans 13 residues. CDR1 and CDR2 (germline): SGHNT, YYREEE (reference sequence). The CDR3 DNA sequence: TGTGCCAGCAGCGAGGACACTAACTATGGCTACACCTTC. Protein: CASSEDTNYGYTF.

This clone was picked up one time. The chain has TRBV9 and TRBJ2-3, with D possibly matching TRBD2 (7 bases). The CDR3 runs 16 residues. Trimming shortened V by 0 bases and J by 1 base, and 12 bases separated the two germline ends. Germline V gene sequence: CDR1 SGDLS, CDR2 YYNGEE. DNA of the CDR3: TGTGCCAGCAGCGTAGGTACGGGGGGCGGCACAGATACGCAGTATTTT. Protein product: CASSVGTGGGTDTQYF.

This chain connects TRBV30 to TRBJ1-1; D not certain. Germline V lookup: CDR1 GTSNPN, CDR2 SVGIG (reference sequence). The CDR3 length is 13 residues. Trimming stripped 3 bases from V and 3 bases from J, with 11 bases between. The CDR3 here is CAWSSRFDTEAFF. DNA of the CDR3: TGTGCCTGGAGCTCTAGGTTTGACACTGAAGCTTTCTTT.

A few counts support this clone. The chain uses TRBV4-1 and TRBJ2-3; D is perhaps TRBD2 (5 bases). CDR3 size: 16 residues. The V gene lost 4 bases and the J gene lost 2 bases, with 16 bases spanning the gap. Germline assignment: CDR1 MGHRA and CDR2 YSYEKL. The CDR3 loop is CASSPRGRLTTDTQYF. CDR3 nucleotides: TGCGCCAGCAGCCCCAGAGGGCGGTTAACCACAGATACGCAGTATTTT.

This clone was picked up a small number of times. J is TRBJ1-1 and V is TRBV9; D gene uncertain. CDR1 SGDLS and CDR2 YYNGEE come from the germline V gene. CDR3 length: 14 residues. Trimming took off 3 bases at V and 0 bases at J, with 9 bases between the two ends. The CDR3 here is CASSETSMNTEAFF. The CDR3 DNA sequence: TGTGCCAGCAGCGAGACATCCATGAACACTGAAGCTTTCTTT.

This clone was counted a few times. The rearrangement uses TRBV30 and TRBJ1-4, with D possibly matching TRBD1 (6 bases). The CDR3 is 15 residues long. Germline CDR1 and CDR2: GTSNPN and SVGIG (reference sequence). The V gene lost 0 bases and the J gene lost 8 bases, with 16 bases spanning the gap. In DNA, the CDR3 is TGTGCCTGGAGTGTACCCAGGGGCGCGTTAGAAAAACTGTTTTTT. This translates into CAWSVPRGALEKLFF.

With respect to this clone: This sample includes further DNA sequences coding for the same CDR3. V usage is TRBV28 and J usage is TRBJ1-2, with TRBD1 matching over 7 bases. The V and J ends lost 3 bases and 4 bases, in that order; junction bases with no gene match: 2. The CDR3 runs to 13 residues. Germline V gene sequence: CDR1 MDHEN, CDR2 SYDVKM. CDR3 residues: CASSLEGAYGYTF. The CDR3 bases are TGTGCCAGCAGTTTGGAGGGGGCCTATGGCTACACCTTC.

This clone was seen a single time. The chain recombines TRBV7-6 with TRBJ2-1, with 8 bases aligning to TRBD2. CDR3 length: 11 residues. Germline-derived CDR1 and CDR2 are SGHVS and FNYEAQ. J lost 15 bases, V lost 5 bases, and 6 bases had no gene match. CDR3 amino acids: CASSPLAAAFF. The CDR3 DNA sequence: TGTGCCAGCAGCCCACTAGCGGCGGCGTTCTTC.

A word on this clone: At the DNA level, this CDR3 is encoded by other sequences in the same sample as well. The V gene is TRBV28, the J gene TRBJ2-7, with 7 bases that match TRBD1. The CDR3 extends over 14 amino acids. Trimming at V came to 6 bases and at J to 5 bases, leaving 10 bases not matched to a gene. The V gene's germline CDR1 is MDHEN and CDR2 SYDVKM. In DNA, the CDR3 is TGTGCCAGCAGCCCGGGGACAGCTGTCAACGAGCAGTACTTC. This codes for CASSPGTAVNEQYF.

This chain joins TRBV4-2 and TRBJ2-2; 9 bases match TRBD2. The J segment lost 7 bases and the V segment lost 2 bases, leaving 14 bases of the junction unmatched. Per germline, CDR1 LGHNA and CDR2 YNFKEQ. The CDR3 covers 18 residues. In nucleotides, the CDR3 is TGTGCCAGCAGCCAAAGCCCGGGGACTAGCAATATTCTCGGGGAGCTGTTTTTT. It translates to CASSQSPGTSNILGELFF.

The genes are TRBV18 and TRBJ2-5; a weak D match, TRBD1 (5 bases). Trimming shortened V by 0 bases and J by 3 bases, and 8 bases separated the two germline ends. Germline loops: CDR1 KGHSH, CDR2 LQKENI. The CDR3 extends over 14 amino acids. The CDR3 is CASSPPRGKETQYF. DNA for the CDR3: TGTGCCAGCTCACCACCTAGGGGAAAAGAGACCCAGTACTTC.